This TCR beta chain was captured by sequencing in a study of shared clonotypes between healthy human individuals. On the study more broadly: Each donor's CD8 memory used one plate, CD8 naive two, each CD4 subset three. Study results and limitations: Sharing across a few donors was seen in 4% to 6.5% of naive CD4 clonotypes.

The CDR3 contains 16 residues. Germline V gene lookup returns CDR1 SGHTA and CDR2 FQGNSA. The V end was cut by 2 bases, the J end by 10 bases, with 18 bases between. Several immunoSEQ plates received, in even portions, the genomic DNA of each subset. Assay: immunoSEQ multiplex PCR; the TCRdb copy retains only in-frame clones and omits some. The sample yields approximately 2.4 million clones, 90% to 97% seen once. The authors divided CD4+ cells into CD45RA+ naive and CD45RA-negative memory subsets. On this clone: Its antigen is unidentified.

The V gene is TRBV7-2, the J gene TRBJ1-6, with D perhaps TRBD1 (6 bases). Specimen: naive CD4+ T cells sorted from blood. The subset here: CD45RA+ positively selected. The clonotype comes from a man between 18 and 35 years old in good health. Written as DNA, the CDR3 is TGTGCCAGCAGCTTAACGCCCCCCGGGGGCGGATCACCCCTCCACTTT. This sequence encodes CASSLTPPGGGSPLHF.